This T cell receptor beta chain was sequenced during a study of blood T cell repertoires in COVID-19. Overall study context: Sample material is recorded as cDNA or gDNA derived from T cells, B-cell-depleted T cells, or PBMCs.

Trimming removed 6 bases at V and 2 bases at J, with 3 bases between. The length of the CDR3 is 11 residues. CDR1 and CDR2 from the germline V gene are SGHVS and FQNEAQ. This clone was detected only once. Original analysis: The authors estimated nucleated cell counts from reference gene primer amplification. Generated by immunoSEQ multiplex PCR, the TCRdb table keeps only in-frame clones and is missing some. D and trimming come from the DNA, and the V and J calls and clone size come from that table. The sample contains 150,000 or so clones, 82% of which appear only once. The TCR comes from a human donor with acute or convalescent COVID-19. The donor label of this sample is uncertain. The chain links TRBV7-8 to TRBJ2-3; D unclear. Sequencing input: peripheral blood. The chain's CDR3 is CASSNTDTQYF. The DNA of the CDR3 is TGTGCCAGCAGTAACACAGATACGCAGTATTTT.